This T cell receptor beta chain emerged from a study of T-cell reconstitution after alpha-beta-depleted transplantation in children (dated by TCRdb to about 2016). Notes on the research overall: The study quantitatively tracked T-cell immune reconstitution after TCRalphabeta/CD19-depleted allogeneic hematopoietic cell transplantation in children using TCR repertoire profiling. Results the study describes overall, beyond this receptor: In some patients, the high TCRbeta diversity seen at day 60 was put down to recipient T cells and intrathymic progenitors that had survived conditioning. The apparently early recovery of alphabetaT-cell counts about two months after transplant reportedly depended on only several hundred rapidly expanded clones that came from non-depleted graft cells. Over the following months the frequencies of hyperexpanded clones went down, and after one year T-cell counts and TCRbeta diversity were mostly credited to newly produced T cells.

Library preparation was by PCR. Sequencer: Illumina HiSeq 2500. TCR libraries were prepared with molecular barcoding, using unique molecular identifiers to normalize TCRbeta repertoire quantification. TCRdb passed the public sequencing reads through fastp at Q25 and MiXCR, retaining productive beta sequences. Merged by CDR3 protein, the rows form single entries marked with the most common genes and DNA. Within this sample are about 980,000 distinct CDR3 sequences, with about 26% of them counted one time only. The ten biggest clones cover approximately 30% of the sample. This clonotype was picked up a small number of times. Its specific antigen is unknown. Qualities for individual bases were not recorded, and no much larger clone is one base off. CDR1 is given as GTSNPN and CDR2 as SVGIG, both from the germline V gene (reference sequence). Trimming takes 0 bases from V and 3 bases from J, and the germline ends sit 10 bases apart. The CDR3 goes from the cysteine to the phenylalanine over 14 residues. Only the CDR3 DNA stays, 42 bases, in frame from base 1.

The treatment or condition label, read with the paper, signifies: allogeneic hematopoietic cell transplantation with graft depleted of TCRalphabeta T cells and CD19 B cells. Transplant recipients were children who received TCRalphabeta/CD19-depleted allogeneic hematopoietic cell grafts. Recombination joined TRBV30 with TRBJ2-3; there is no confident call for the D gene. The starting material was PBMCs, mostly from graft donor cells, obtained 360 days after TCRalphabeta/CD19-depleted stem cell transplant. The receptor's source is a boy in the first two years of life who had a stem cell transplant for SCID, so the T cells may come from the graft donor. Here the CDR3 is given as CAWSVRLRTDTQYF. The bases read TGTGCCTGGAGTGTACGGCTGAGGACAGATACGCAGTATTTT.